Many counts were recorded for the clone carrying this T cell receptor (beta chain). Germline CDR1 SGHRS, CDR2 YFSETQ. Trimming at V came to 4 bases and at J to 7 bases, leaving 6 bases not matched to a gene. The CDR3 loop spans 14 amino acids. RNA transcripts were the template for amplifying TCR beta CDR3 regions. The TCR CDR3 was amplified in a first-round RT-PCR using the HTBI primer set. TCRdb re-derived calls from the multiplex PCR reads in MiXCR, one entry per CDR3 protein. Counted here are a few hundred thousand distinct CDR3 sequences, around 42% occurring once; the ten biggest clones make up 15% to 20%. These data are taken from a study of T cells in Graves' hyperthyroidism and ophthalmopathy. It was uncontrolled infection, other autoimmune disease, pregnancy or lactation that excluded patients.

The gene calls are TRBV5-1 and TRBJ2-5; 11 bases are shared with TRBD1. The TCR originated in an adult woman with Graves' disease, either hyperthyroidism or ophthalmopathy (not recorded which). The sample taken for sequencing was peripheral blood or thyroid tissue (not recorded which). The CDR3 DNA is TGCGCCAGCAGCCCGGGACAGGGGGAAGTGACCCAGTACTTC. The encoded protein is CASSPGQGEVTQYF.